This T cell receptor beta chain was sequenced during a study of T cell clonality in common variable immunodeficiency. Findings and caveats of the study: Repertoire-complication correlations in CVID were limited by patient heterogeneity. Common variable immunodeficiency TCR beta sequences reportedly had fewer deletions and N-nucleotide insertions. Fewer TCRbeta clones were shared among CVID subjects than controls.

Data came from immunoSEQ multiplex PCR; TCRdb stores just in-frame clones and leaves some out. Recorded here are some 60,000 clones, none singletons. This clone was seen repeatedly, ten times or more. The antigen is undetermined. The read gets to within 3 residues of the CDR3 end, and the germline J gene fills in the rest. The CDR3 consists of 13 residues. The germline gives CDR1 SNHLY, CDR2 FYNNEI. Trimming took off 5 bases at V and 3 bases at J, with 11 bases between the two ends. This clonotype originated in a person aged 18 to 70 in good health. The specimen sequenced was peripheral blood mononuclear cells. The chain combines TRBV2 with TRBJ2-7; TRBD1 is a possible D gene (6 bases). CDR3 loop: CASSPGDVYEQYF. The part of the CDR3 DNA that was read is TGTGCCAGCAGTCCAGGGGACGTCTACGAG.